One and the same sample provided the 7 T cell receptor beta chains below, sequenced in a study of identifying expanded T cells in peripheral blood. Assay used: immunoSEQ multiplex PCR; TCRdb lists only in-frame clones, some missing. The sample lists around 100,000 clones, 85% to 90% occurring once. The material sequenced was blood. The source of these receptors is a person aged 18 to 75 in good health.

The chain couples TRBV25-1 to TRBJ2-7, with a possible D match to TRBD1 (5 bases). Germline V gene data show CDR1 as MGHDK and CDR2 as SYGVNS. The CDR3 contains 14 residues. V lost 5 bases, J lost 0 bases, and 11 bases lay in between. The CDR3 DNA reads TGTGCCAGCAGTCCCAGGGAAAGCTCCTACGAGCAGTACTTC. Translating it yields CASSPRESSYEQYF.

The chain carries TRBV28 and TRBJ1-5, with 7 bases that match TRBD1. V gave up 6 bases and J gave up 3 bases; unmatched junction bases: 11. Germline-derived CDR1 and CDR2 are MDHEN and SYDVKM. The CDR3 covers 16 residues. The CDR3 spells CASSPLTGLVNQPQHF. The CDR3 DNA follows: TGTGCCAGCAGCCCCCTGACAGGGTTGGTCAATCAGCCCCAGCATTTT.

The gene calls are TRBV7-8 and TRBJ2-7, with unresolved D. The CDR3 has 15 residues. Per germline, CDR1 SGHVS and CDR2 FQNEAQ. Trimming took off 8 bases at V and 2 bases at J, with 19 bases between the two ends. DNA for the CDR3: TGTGCCAGCCAGCAGTGGGCCGGCCAGACCTACGAGCAGTACTTC. Protein: CASQQWAGQTYEQYF. The whole variable domain, filled in from reference TRBV7-8 and TRBJ2-7, reads GAGVSQSPRYKVAKRGQDVALRCDPISGHVSLFWYQQALGQGPEFLTYFQNEAQLDKSGLPSDRFFAERPEGSVSTLKIQRTQQEDSAVYLCASQQWAGQTYEQYFGPGTRLTVT.

The CDR3 DNA sequence: TGTGCCAGCAGTCTAGGGGGCGGAGGAAACTATGGCTACACCTTC. Protein product: CASSLGGGGNYGYTF. The chain links TRBV6-1 to TRBJ1-2, with 7 bases matching TRBD1. V was clipped by 5 bases and J by 2 bases; unmatched bases: 8. Germline CDR1 reads MNHNS; CDR2 reads SASEGT. The CDR3 is made up of 15 amino acids.

V is TRBV9 and J is TRBJ2-5; 8 positions match TRBD2. The CDR3 has 18 residues. J gave up 1 base and V 0 bases, and 11 bases lay outside the gene matches. CDR1 and CDR2 (germline): SGDLS, YYNGEE. As DNA, the CDR3 is TGTGCCAGCAGCGTAGGGGCTAGCGGGCTGAGGGGCCAAGAGACCCAGTACTTC. It encodes CASSVGASGLRGQETQYF.

J is TRBJ2-2 and V is TRBV19; 8 bases match TRBD1. V lost 8 bases and J lost 1; bases outside the gene matches: 3. CDR1 and CDR2 (germline): LNHDA, SQIVND (reference sequence). This CDR3 comprises 14 residues. The CDR3 here is CASVDRGNTGELFF. The CDR3 DNA follows: TGTGCCAGTGTAGACAGGGGGAACACCGGGGAGCTGTTTTTT.

The CDR3 here is CASSLDTGFGNTIYF. For the CDR3, the DNA is TGCGCCAGCAGCTTGGACACAGGGTTTGGAAACACCATATATTTT. The genes are TRBV5-1 and TRBJ1-3; TRBD1 is a possible D gene (6 bases). The germline V and J ends were trimmed by 0 bases and 3 bases, with 10 bases remaining between them. Germline-derived CDR1 and CDR2 are SGHRS and YFSETQ. This CDR3 spans 15 amino acids.